Shown below are 3 T cell receptor beta chains from a single sample sequenced in a study of monozygotic twins with inflammatory bowel disease. TCRdb reprocessed the 5' RACE reads and stores each CDR3 protein as one record, lacking DNA. The sample has 200,000 to 250,000 distinct CDR3 sequences. The sequencing input was blood. The receptor set was obtained from a human donor with ulcerative colitis or Crohn's disease, or a healthy co-twin of an affected twin (not recorded which).

V usage is TRBV27 and J usage is TRBJ2-7. The CDR3 consists of 13 residues. The germline V gene encodes CDR1 MNHEY and CDR2 SMNVEV (reference sequence). The CDR3 loop is CASSLVADYEQYF.

The J gene is TRBJ1-5, the V gene TRBV21-1. TRBV21-1 is a documented pseudogene. This CDR3 has 16 amino acids. CDR3 in amino acids: CASSNWGGDSNQPQHF.

The chain joins TRBV12-3 or TRBV12-4 to TRBJ2-1; TCRdb returns TRBD2, unconfirmable since there is no DNA. CDR3 length: 14 amino acids. The CDR3 protein is CASSSRTDYNEQFF.